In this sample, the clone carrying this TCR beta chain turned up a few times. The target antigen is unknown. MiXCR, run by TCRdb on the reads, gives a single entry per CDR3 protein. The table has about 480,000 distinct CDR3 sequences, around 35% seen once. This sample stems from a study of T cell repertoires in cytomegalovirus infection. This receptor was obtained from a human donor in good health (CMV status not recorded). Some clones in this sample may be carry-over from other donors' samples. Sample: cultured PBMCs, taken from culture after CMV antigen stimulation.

CDR3 nucleotides: TGTGCCAGCAGCTTCGGACTAGCGGACACAGATACGCAGTATTTT. This translates into CASSFGLADTDTQYF. This chain uses TRBV7-2 with TRBJ2-3; 10 bases fit TRBD2. The junction had 2 bases not matched to a gene; V was cut back by 3 bases and J by 2 bases. CDR1 is SGHTA, CDR2 FQGNSA, per germline. The CDR3 loop spans 15 amino acids.